This is a list of T cell receptor beta chains from one sample in a study of monozygotic twins with inflammatory bowel disease. TCRdb derives one entry per CDR3 protein from the 5' RACE reads, leaving out DNA. The sample totals about 150,000 distinct CDR3 sequences. Sequenced material: blood. Source of these receptors: a human donor with ulcerative colitis or Crohn's disease, or a healthy co-twin of an affected twin (not recorded which). CDR3s include the opening cysteine and the closing phenylalanine or tryptophan.

v_call	j_call	cdr3_aa
TRBV9	TRBJ2-1	CASSVPLGLAGADEQFF
TRBV19	TRBJ2-1	CASSIKASSEQFF
TRBV12-3/TRBV12-4	TRBJ2-3	CASSLDYTDTQYF
TRBV24-1	TRBJ2-2	CATRWGDTGELFF
TRBV7-3	TRBJ2-3	CASSYGTTDTQYF
TRBV11-2	TRBJ1-1	CASSLGGGGTEAFF
TRBV7-2	TRBJ2-1	CASSSAVEGDLDEQFF
TRBV7-3	TRBJ2-1	CASSEGSNSRSLNEQFF
TRBV2	TRBJ2-4	CASSARVIAKNIQYF
TRBV28	TRBJ2-4	CASSGTGNNGGNIQYF
TRBV30	TRBJ2-7	CAWSTGASEYF
TRBV6-1	TRBJ1-6	CASSQEGGWGNSPLHF
TRBV24-1	TRBJ2-1	CATSAAGTGPYNEQFF
TRBV5-5	TRBJ1-6	CASSLGAGANSPLHF
TRBV18	TRBJ2-7	CASSPGTRSIEQYF
TRBV14	TRBJ1-5	CASSGGGPNQPQHF
TRBV27	TRBJ1-1	CASSRDKYTEAFF
TRBV5-1	TRBJ2-7	CASSLAGSYEQYF
TRBV10-3	TRBJ1-1	CAISGDRRGNTEAFF
TRBV4-2	TRBJ2-5	CASSQVLAGVPAQYF
TRBV4-2	TRBJ2-1	CASSHLPVAESYNEQFF
TRBV20-1	TRBJ2-1	CSARDFRGSMDNEQFF
TRBV7-2	TRBJ2-1	CASSSTRQGHNEQFF
TRBV7-3	TRBJ2-7	CASSPLGGQATEEQYF
TRBV27	TRBJ2-3	CASTGTSGSTDTQYF
TRBV28	TRBJ1-5	CASSPGLPQHF
TRBV18	TRBJ2-1	CASSPPDTGGDNEQFF
TRBV4-2	TRBJ1-1	CASSQGRGGTEAFF
TRBV7-2	TRBJ1-6	CASSTTGFSPLHF
TRBV6-5	TRBJ1-2	CASSFHPQVQGGYTF
TRBV11-3	TRBJ2-2	CASSLLAGPTGELFF
TRBV24-1	TRBJ2-3	CATSDRGRGTDTQYF
TRBV12-3/TRBV12-4	TRBJ2-7	CASSPGLSVSYEQYF
TRBV20-1	TRBJ1-5	CTARQGSNQPQHF
TRBV2	TRBJ2-1	CASSGSRSHNEQFF
TRBV6-6	TRBJ2-7	CASTGYGYEQYF
TRBV28	TRBJ2-5	CASSGARRQETQYF
TRBV7-2	TRBJ1-4	CASSQDRANEKLFF
TRBV28	TRBJ1-3	CASSSSGTGERNTIYF
TRBV2	TRBJ2-4	CASSEDGDLAKNMQYF
TRBV5-4	TRBJ1-2	CASSLEGGYTF
TRBV6-2/TRBV6-3	TRBJ2-1	CASTRGLAGGYNEQFF
TRBV2	TRBJ1-1	CASTVTGGYTEAFF
TRBV5-1	TRBJ2-7	CASSLTSASYEQYF
TRBV20-1	TRBJ2-2	CSATFGVAGELFF
TRBV7-2	TRBJ2-3	CASKSYRLANTDTQYF
TRBV5-1	TRBJ2-5	CASSYNGHFDFQETQYF
TRBV11-2	TRBJ1-6	CASSRPGTGVGDSYNSPLHF
TRBV19	TRBJ2-3	CASSITSSGSTDTQYF
TRBV5-4	TRBJ2-1	CASSFGTTNNEQFF
TRBV20-1	TRBJ2-1	CSAQKGGNNEQFF
TRBV5-8	TRBJ2-7	CASSLARAGGVTYEQYF
TRBV7-2	TRBJ1-1	CASSLRGMGYGDTEAFF
TRBV7-3	TRBJ2-1	CASSLRQGLPYEQFF
TRBV5-1	TRBJ2-5	CASSPRGDQETQYF
TRBV4-2	TRBJ2-3	CASSPSSGTDTQYF
TRBV7-2	TRBJ1-3	CASSPQLSGNTIYF
TRBV24-1	TRBJ2-3	CATRRKPSGYYTDTQYF
TRBV5-4	TRBJ2-6	CASSLVGAGANVLTF
TRBV29-1	TRBJ2-1	CSVEGGLAGWNEQFF